This T cell receptor beta chain was documented in a study of cytomegalovirus exposure and HLA in healthy donors (dated by TCRdb to about 2017). About the full investigation: According to a later analysis, one platform produced both the 110 or so validation repertoires and the 620 or so repertoires of the first cohort. The aim of the study was to test whether cataloging public T cell receptors could identify signatures of past pathogen exposure. Along with the approximately 600-subject first cohort, a separate validation cohort of over a hundred different subjects was used. High-throughput TCR immunosequencing, statistical association of individual TCRs with disease status, and machine learning were combined to predict cytomegalovirus infection status.

Overall study results and their limits: A few of the identified cytomegalovirus-associated TCR beta chains were confirmed in vitro to be specific for cytomegalovirus antigens. In the study, around 160 TCR beta chains were listed as associated with cytomegalovirus. In a later analysis, TCRs clustered in the first cohort were found to also tend to co-occur in the roughly 130 validation repertoires, with over 90% of cluster scores above 0. The classifier was reported to diagnose cytomegalovirus status with high specificity and sensitivity in both the original cohort and the validation cohort. A later analysis lacked HLA typing for the validation cohort, so it scored co-occurrence in that cohort across all 120 or so repertoires. The authors suggested that the approach could potentially be extended to other disease states and immunological phenotypes. Most TCR sequences were seen in very few donors, while some public TCRs were found in many individuals.

Measured from the cysteine to the phenylalanine, the CDR3 is 14 residues long. Just the 42-base CDR3 DNA is kept, in frame starting at base 1. In the case of this clone: Its antigen is not yet known. No much larger clone is present one base from it, and per-base qualities are unavailable.

The donors belonged to the validation cohort of 90 to 150 subjects, which was separate from the roughly 700-subject first cohort. Library method: the immunoSEQ multiplex PCR assay. On the study's bioinformatics: A statistical classification framework was built to diagnose cytomegalovirus status from the catalog of TCR beta chain sequences. The clones in this table, taken by TCRdb from immuneACCESS, are in-frame only. Not every clone is retained; where verified, under half of the shortfall comes from an unresolved V gene, and the cause of the rest is unknown. D and trimming come from the DNA, and the V and J calls and clone size come from that table. The sample has tens of thousands of clones on record, over 85% of them singletons. The ten biggest clones cover 3.6% of the sample.

The sequence derives from a woman aged 25 to 39 in good health and CMV-seronegative. This chain joins TRBV21-1 to TRBJ2-4; the table's D call, TRBD1, was not checked against the DNA. TRBV21-1 is recorded as a pseudogene. The material sequenced was PBMCs. The sequence in DNA is TGTGCCAGGATCACGACAGGGTCGAGAAACATTCAGTACTTC. This encodes CARITTGSRNIQYF.